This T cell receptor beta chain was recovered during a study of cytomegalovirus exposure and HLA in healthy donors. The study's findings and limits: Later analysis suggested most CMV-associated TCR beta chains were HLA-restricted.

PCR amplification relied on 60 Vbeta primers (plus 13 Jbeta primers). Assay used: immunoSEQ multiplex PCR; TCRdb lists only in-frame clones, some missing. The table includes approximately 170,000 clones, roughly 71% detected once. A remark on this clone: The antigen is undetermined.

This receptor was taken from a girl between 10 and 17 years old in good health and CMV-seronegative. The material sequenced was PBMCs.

The CDR3 region is CASSRAMEAFF. CDR3 DNA sequence: TGTGCCAGCAGCCGCGCAATGGAAGCTTTCTTT. This sequence joins TRBV6-5 and TRBJ1-1; no clear D gene. Deletions cut 6 bases from V and 8 bases from J, with 10 bases between. Per germline, CDR1 MNHEY and CDR2 SVGAGI. The CDR3 is 11 residues long.